This entry lists 13 T cell receptor beta chains sequenced from one sample in a study of siplizumab effects on memory and regulatory T cells. Sequencing was performed with immunoSEQ multiplex PCR; in TCRdb, only in-frame clones are kept and a portion is missing. Of 15,000 or so clones in the sample, over 40% were seen once. These receptors' antigens are unknown. The authors cocultured the mixed lymphocyte reaction cells at 37 degrees C for about six days. What was sequenced was CFSE-low (dividing) CD4+ T cells sorted from an allogeneic mixed lymphocyte reaction. Source of these receptors: a human donor in good health; the cells came from an allogeneic mixed lymphocyte reaction. Some clones in this sample may be carry-over from other donors' samples.

J is TRBJ2-5 and V is TRBV6-6; D possibly corresponds to TRBD2 (5 bases). The CDR3 is 15 residues long. Trimming pared 6 bases from V and 4 bases from J, leaving 18 bases between. Germline lookup yields CDR1 MNHNY and CDR2 SVGAGI (reference sequence). CDR3 in amino acids: CASRPKLSGRETQYF. The CDR3 region has the DNA TGTGCCAGCAGGCCGAAGTTATCTGGGAGAGAGACCCAGTACTTC.

This chain uses TRBV2 with TRBJ2-5, with D perhaps TRBD1 (5 bases). Germline V CDR1 and CDR2: SNHLY, FYNNEI. V lost 6 bases to trimming and J lost 4 bases, with 15 bases between them. The CDR3 runs to 14 residues. The CDR3 sequence: CASRPLAGSETQYF. The CDR3 nucleotides read TGTGCCAGCAGACCCCTTGCAGGGTCAGAGACCCAGTACTTC.

This clone appeared a few times. The rearrangement uses TRBV9 and TRBJ2-1, with 9 bases matching TRBD2. The CDR3 totals 16 residues. J gave up 2 bases and V 3 bases, and 6 bases lay outside the gene matches. CDR1 is SGDLS and CDR2 is YYNGEE in the germline V gene. The CDR3 is CASSETSGLTYNEQFF. For the CDR3, the DNA is TGTGCCAGCAGCGAAACTAGCGGGTTGACCTACAATGAGCAGTTCTTC. Full variable domain (missing parts from reference TRBV9 and TRBJ2-1): DSGVTQTPKHLITATGQRVTLRCSPRSGDLSVYWYQQSLDQGLQFLIQYYNGEERAKGNILERFSAQQFPDLHSELNLSSLELGDSALYFCASSETSGLTYNEQFFGPGTRLTVL.

This clone occurred a few times. The chain is built from TRBV6-1 and TRBJ2-1; D is ambiguous. This CDR3 is 13 amino acids long. With 5 bases removed from V and 6 bases from J, the gap between germline ends came to 11 bases. Germline V gene sequence: CDR1 MNHNS, CDR2 SASEGT. Written as DNA, the CDR3 is TGTGCCAGCAGTAACGGCCTGGTCAATGAGCAGTTCTTC. Protein product: CASSNGLVNEQFF.

This sequence joins TRBV14 and TRBJ2-4; D might be TRBD2 (7 bases). The germline V and J ends were trimmed by 0 bases and 8 bases, with 17 bases remaining between them. Germline CDR1 reads SGHDN; CDR2 reads FVKESK. This CDR3 has 16 residues. CDR3 loop: CASSQDLGGARDIQYF. For the CDR3, the DNA is TGTGCCAGCAGCCAAGATTTAGGGGGGGCTCGGGACATTCAGTACTTC.

The chain links TRBV2 to TRBJ1-1; D perhaps matches TRBD1 (5 bases). CDR1 and CDR2 (germline): SNHLY, FYNNEI. Trimming cost V 6 bases and J 8 bases, with 22 bases left between them. CDR3 length equals 15 residues. CDR3 region: CASRAAGTVLTEAFF. CDR3 DNA sequence: TGTGCCAGCAGGGCGGCGGGGACCGTTCTTACCGAAGCTTTCTTT. The whole variable domain, filled in from reference TRBV2 and TRBJ1-1, reads EPEVTQTPSHQVTQMGQEVILRCVPISNHLYFYWYRQILGQKVEFLVSFYNNEISEKSEIFDDQFSVERPDGSNFTLKIRSTKLEDSAMYFCASRAAGTVLTEAFFGQGTRLTVV.

V gene TRBV19 combines with J gene TRBJ2-7; D unresolved. The germline V gene encodes CDR1 LNHDA and CDR2 SQIVND (reference sequence). The CDR3 is 11 amino acids. Trimming took off 5 bases at V and 3 bases at J, with 5 bases between the two ends. In DNA, the CDR3 is TGTGCCAGTAGTGAGCACTACGAGCAGTACTTC. As protein: CASSEHYEQYF.

This chain's CDR3 is CASRFPGQLNTGELFF. CDR3 DNA sequence: TGTGCCAGTAGGTTTCCGGGACAGTTAAACACCGGGGAGCTGTTTTTT. This chain uses TRBV19 with TRBJ2-2, with 7 bases identical to TRBD1. Germline V gene data show CDR1 as LNHDA and CDR2 as SQIVND (reference sequence). J lost 2 bases, V lost 6 bases, and 9 bases had no gene match. The CDR3 runs 16 residues.

The rearrangement joins TRBV5-6 to TRBJ1-6, with a possible D match to TRBD1 (5 bases). Germline loops: CDR1 SGHDT, CDR2 YYEEEE. The CDR3 loop spans 14 amino acids. The ends were cut back, 1 base at V and 10 bases at J, with 12 bases in the middle. CDR3 coding DNA: TGTGCCAGCAGCTTGCGGACAACGGCATCACCCCTCCACTTT. Translating it yields CASSLRTTASPLHF.

The chain links TRBV6-4 to TRBJ1-3, with D tentatively TRBD1 (5 bases). V was shortened by 11 bases and J by 5 bases, with 16 bases between the two germline ends. The CDR3 is made up of 13 amino acids. Looked up from germline, CDR1 is MRHNA and CDR2 is SNTAGT. The CDR3, as DNA: TGTGCCGGGGGGGGAGCAGGGAGAAACACCATATATTTT. It translates to CAGGGAGRNTIYF.

This clone is categorized as medium-sized. The chain recombines TRBV7-9 with TRBJ2-5, with D possibly matching TRBD2 (5 bases). Trimming removed 1 base from V and 1 base from J, with 10 bases in between. There are 15 residues in the CDR3. Germline CDR1 reads SEHNR; CDR2 reads FQNEAQ (reference sequence). This CDR3 reads CASSLEGSAQETQYF. The CDR3 DNA sequence: TGTGCCAGCAGCTTAGAAGGGAGTGCCCAAGAGACCCAGTACTTC.

This clone was picked up a small number of times. The chain joins TRBV15 to TRBJ2-5; D could derive from TRBD1 or TRBD2 (5 bases each). Germline values: CDR1 LNHNV, CDR2 YYDKDF (reference sequence). The CDR3 is made up of 14 amino acids. The ends were cut back, 2 bases at V and 1 base at J, with 8 bases in the middle. This CDR3 reads CATSRPGPQETQYF. The DNA for the CDR3 is TGTGCCACCAGCAGACCGGGGCCCCAAGAGACCCAGTACTTC.

The chain recombines TRBV19 with TRBJ2-7; D is undetermined. From germline, CDR1 is LNHDA and CDR2 SQIVND (reference sequence). Trimming left V 1 base short and J 3 bases short, with 4 bases between. This CDR3 region has 12 residues. CDR3 region: CASSIGFYEQYF. For the CDR3, the DNA is TGTGCCAGTAGTATAGGGTTCTACGAGCAGTACTTC.